This T cell receptor beta chain was identified during a study of response to subunit inactivated influenza vaccine. Per the germline V gene, CDR1 is MDHEN and CDR2 is SYDVKM. This CDR3 has 17 residues. MiXCR was run by TCRdb on the RT-PCR reads, yielding one entry per CDR3 protein. Of more than 450,000 distinct CDR3 sequences listed, around 10% are singletons. With respect to this clonotype: It may be a read error: a sequence one base away is much more abundant.

This sample was also put to use in a study of T cells expressing NK-cell markers. Per that study: Production of TCR beta cDNA relied on 5'RACE template switching with UMIs. Eight donors were sequenced, seven testing HCMV-seropositive and one testing seronegative. More than 5 donors showed dominant NKG2C+ clonotypes comprising roughly 1.0-7.0% of their CD8+ T cells.

The source is a man over 45 who received an inactivated influenza vaccine. The starting material was PBMCs from blood, obtained on the day of vaccination. V gene TRBV28 combines with J gene TRBJ2-7; 8 bases align to TRBD1. CDR3 nucleotides: TGTGCCAGCAGTTCCAAACTCACTACGGACAGGGCCTACGAGCAGCACTTC. This sequence encodes CASSSKLTTDRAYEQHF.